Below, one T cell receptor (beta chain) is given with its context. These data are taken from a study of blood T cell dynamics during melanoma immunotherapy. CDR3 length: 13 amino acids. Germline lookup yields CDR1 SNHLY and CDR2 FYNNEI. V was shortened by 3 bases and J by 5 bases, with 7 bases between the two germline ends. Specified time point: week 3, after first cycle of checkpoint inhibitor. A fixed DNA input of 350 ng was used per bulk PBMC sample. Produced via immunoSEQ multiplex PCR; TCRdb's table is partial and in-frame only. The profile covers more than 8,500 clones, with 70% to 90% appearing a single time and 6.3% taken by the ten largest.

This TCR derives from a human donor with melanoma. This specimen was blood, taken from a patient treated with checkpoint blockade. V and J are TRBV2 and TRBJ2-2; D is unresolved. CDR3 region: CASSDIGTGELFF. CDR3 DNA: TGTGCCAGCAGTGATATAGGTACCGGGGAGCTGTTTTTT.